The 15 T cell receptor beta chains below come from one sample, sequenced in a study of T-cell memory formation after mild COVID-19. One entry per CDR3 protein, called by TCRdb with MiXCR from the 5' RACE reads. The sample carries 580,000 or so distinct CDR3 sequences, 17% recorded once. The sequenced sample was PBMCs or a T cell subset sorted from them (not recorded which). The receptors were sampled from an adult woman who had mild COVID-19 (a few samples of this study predate the infection). Cell type and time point are not known.

The chain joins TRBV19 to TRBJ1-5, with D unresolved. CDR3 length: 15 amino acids. CDR1 and CDR2 from the germline V gene are LNHDA and SQIVND (reference sequence). V was cut by 7 bases and J by 2 bases, with 15 bases left in between. The CDR3 protein is CASTAQEWGNQPQHF. DNA of the CDR3: TGTGCCAGTACGGCGCAGGAGTGGGGCAATCAGCCCCAGCATTTT.

The chain has TRBV28 and TRBJ2-1; 8 bases match TRBD2. V lost 8 bases, J lost 4 bases, and 7 bases stayed unmatched. From germline, CDR1 is MDHEN and CDR2 SYDVKM. The CDR3 loop spans 14 amino acids. The CDR3 bases are TGTGCCAGCGTCAGCGGGAGTAGGTACAATGAGCAGTTCTTC. This sequence encodes CASVSGSRYNEQFF.

This clonotype turned up a few times. CDR3 sequence: CASSLTRTGTGIATNEKLFF. The DNA for the CDR3 is TGTGCCAGCAGCTTAACCCGGACCGGGACAGGGATTGCAACTAATGAAAAACTGTTTTTT. The chain is built from TRBV7-9 and TRBJ1-4; 9 bases fit TRBD1. The trim removed 2 bases at V and 0 bases at J, leaving 13 bases unmatched. Germline assignment: CDR1 SEHNR and CDR2 FQNEAQ (reference sequence). This CDR3 contains 20 residues.

The chain couples TRBV7-8 to TRBJ1-1, with a possible D match to TRBD1 (5 bases). This CDR3 is 15 amino acids long. V gave up 5 bases and J gave up 1 base, with 14 bases separating them. Germline V CDR1 and CDR2: SGHVS, FQNEAQ. The CDR3 reads CASSPGTARNTEAFF. The CDR3, as DNA: TGTGCCAGCAGCCCCGGGACGGCTCGGAACACTGAAGCTTTCTTT.

In this sample, this clonotype turned up a few times. The gene calls are TRBV27 and TRBJ2-7, with 8 positions matching TRBD1. Germline V CDR1 and CDR2: MNHEY, SMNVEV (reference sequence). The CDR3 is 13 residues long. Unmatched junction bases numbered 6, after V lost 6 bases and J lost 5 bases. The DNA for the CDR3 is TGTGCCAGCAGGAGGACAGGGTCGGACGAGCAGTACTTC. Translation gives CASRRTGSDEQYF.

This clonotype has more than one count but fewer than ten. The rearrangement uses TRBV27 and TRBJ1-1; 8 bases are a match to TRBD1. This CDR3 has 14 residues. With 6 bases clipped from V and 4 bases from J, the junction kept 7 bases outside the gene matches. The germline gives CDR1 MNHEY, CDR2 SMNVEV (reference sequence). The CDR3 coding sequence is TGTGCCAGCAGCCCAGGGGGCGCAGCCACTGAAGCTTTCTTT. This sequence encodes CASSPGGAATEAFF.

This clonotype was counted between two and nine times. The chain couples TRBV12-3 or TRBV12-4 to TRBJ2-7; D is possibly TRBD2 (5 bases). Trimming removed 6 bases from V and 2 bases from J, with 14 bases in between. The CDR3 has 14 residues. The CDR3 DNA reads TGTGCCAGCAGGGGGAGAGGAGAACCCTACGAGCAGTACTTC. Amino acid sequence: CASRGRGEPYEQYF.

The chain uses TRBV24-1 and TRBJ1-1; D possibly corresponds to TRBD1 (5 bases). V lost 0 bases to trimming and J lost 6 bases, with 7 bases between them. CDR3 length: 13 residues. Germline assignment: CDR1 KGHDR and CDR2 SFDVKD. CDR3 in DNA: TGTGCCACCAGTGATTTGGGGGCCCCTGAAGCTTTCTTT. Amino acids: CATSDLGAPEAFF.

This chain joins TRBV20-1 and TRBJ1-1; 7 bases are shared with TRBD1. The germline gives CDR1 DFQATT, CDR2 SNEGSKA (reference sequence). Trimming cost V 5 bases and J 1 base; bases outside gene matches: 7. CDR3 length: 14 amino acids. The chain's CDR3 is CSAWTGGWNTEAFF. Written as DNA, the CDR3 is TGCAGTGCTTGGACAGGAGGGTGGAACACTGAAGCTTTCTTT.

This rearrangement joins TRBV12-3 or TRBV12-4 to TRBJ1-5; no clear D. The CDR3 extends over 12 amino acids. The V gene lost 6 bases and the J gene lost 9 bases, with 12 bases spanning the gap. CDR3 region: CASRFAVGPQHF. CDR3 in DNA: TGTGCCAGCAGGTTTGCAGTGGGGCCCCAGCATTTT.

In DNA, the CDR3 is TGTGCCAGCAGCGCAGATGAGCGCCGAGAGACCCAGTACTTC. This sequence encodes CASSADERRETQYF. This sequence joins TRBV9 and TRBJ2-5; D remains ambiguous. Germline V lookup: CDR1 SGDLS, CDR2 YYNGEE. The V gene lost 3 bases and the J gene lost 4 bases, with 13 bases spanning the gap. This CDR3 contains 14 residues.

This clonotype has more than one count but fewer than ten. The chain has TRBV4-1 and TRBJ2-3; 7 bases match TRBD1. V dropped 5 bases and J dropped 1; count of bases not matched to a gene: 6. The germline V gene encodes CDR1 MGHRA and CDR2 YSYEKL. The CDR3 covers 15 residues. DNA for the CDR3: TGCGCCAGCAGCGGGGTCGGGACAGGCACAGATACGCAGTATTTT. Its translation is CASSGVGTGTDTQYF.

The DNA for the CDR3 is TGTGCCTGTCAAGATAGCAATCAGCCCCAGCATTTT. Translated, it gives CACQDSNQPQHF. V and J are TRBV30 and TRBJ1-5; no firm D call. Trimming removed 6 bases from V and 0 bases from J, with 6 bases in between. CDR3 length: 12 amino acids. CDR1 and CDR2 from the germline V gene are GTSNPN and SVGIG (reference sequence).

V usage is TRBV4-3 and J usage is TRBJ2-1, with 7 bases aligning to TRBD2. Germline CDR1 LGHNA, CDR2 YSLEER. This CDR3 spans 15 amino acids. V was pared by 3 bases and J by 0 bases, with 2 bases of the junction left unmatched. The CDR3 loop reads CASSQSGASYNEQFF. In nucleotides, the CDR3 is TGCGCCAGCAGCCAGAGCGGGGCCTCCTACAATGAGCAGTTCTTC.

The J gene is TRBJ2-7, the V gene TRBV7-9; tentatively, D is TRBD1 or TRBD2 (5 bases each). V was shortened by 5 bases and J by 6 bases, with 14 bases between the two germline ends. This CDR3 has 13 residues. CDR1 and CDR2 (germline): SEHNR, FQNEAQ (reference sequence). The CDR3 nucleotides read TGTGCCAGCAGCCAACGGTCTGGGGGCGAGCAGTACTTC. Protein product: CASSQRSGGEQYF.